Following are 9 T cell receptor beta chains from one sample sequenced in a study of shared clonotypes between healthy human individuals. The data were produced by immunoSEQ multiplex PCR, yet TCRdb's version contains in-frame clones alone and is incomplete. The repertoire holds around 500,000 clones, with around 75% as singletons. What was sequenced was PBMCs. The receptor source for this set is a woman aged 40 to 50 in good health. Some clones in this sample may be carry-over from other donors' samples.

The CDR3 protein is CSVERGAEAFF. The CDR3 DNA reads TGCAGCGTTGAACGAGGGGCTGAAGCTTTCTTT. The chain carries TRBV29-1 and TRBJ1-1, with D tentatively TRBD1 (5 bases). V dropped 2 bases and J dropped 6 bases, with 7 bases sitting between them. This CDR3 is 11 amino acids long. Germline V CDR1 and CDR2: SQVTM, ANQGSEA.

Concerning this clone: Other nucleotide sequences in the sample specify the same CDR3. V gene TRBV5-1 combines with J gene TRBJ2-5; TRBD2 matches 10 bases. V dropped 5 bases and J dropped 2; count of bases not matched to a gene: 3. Germline lookup yields CDR1 SGHRS and CDR2 YFSETQ. CDR3 length equals 14 residues. DNA for the CDR3: TGCGCCAGCAGTTGGACTAGCGGACAAGAGACCCAGTACTTC. Translating it yields CASSWTSGQETQYF. The variable domain in full, with the rest retrieved from reference TRBV5-1 and TRBJ2-5, is KAGVTQTPRYLIKTRGQQVTLSCSPISGHRSVSWYQQTPGQGLQFLFEYFSETQRNKGNFPGRFSGRQFSNSRSEMNVSTLELGDSALYLCASSWTSGQETQYFGPGTRLLVL.

The chain employs TRBV7-8 and TRBJ1-5, with D perhaps TRBD1 (6 bases). CDR3 length equals 17 residues. V was shortened by 5 bases and J by 0 bases, with 17 bases between the two germline ends. CDR1 is SGHVS and CDR2 is FQNEAQ in the germline V gene. Here the CDR3 reads CASSPLGQTYSNQPQHF. CDR3 sequence (DNA): TGTGCCAGCAGCCCCCTTGGACAGACATATAGCAATCAGCCCCAGCATTTT. The full variable domain, its missing parts supplied by reference TRBV7-8 and TRBJ1-5, is GAGVSQSPRYKVAKRGQDVALRCDPISGHVSLFWYQQALGQGPEFLTYFQNEAQLDKSGLPSDRFFAERPEGSVSTLKIQRTQQEDSAVYLCASSPLGQTYSNQPQHFGDGTRLSIL.

The chain is built from TRBV28 and TRBJ2-5, with a possible D match to TRBD1 (6 bases). Trimming cost V 5 bases and J 11 bases, with 27 bases left between them. Germline V gene data show CDR1 as MDHEN and CDR2 as SYDVKM. The CDR3 runs to 16 residues. CDR3: CASSQSYRDNRLEQYF. The CDR3 DNA is TGTGCCAGCAGTCAATCCTACCGGGACAACAGATTAGAGCAGTACTTC.

This clone was seen only once. Here the CDR3 reads CASSRGLIQETQYF. The CDR3 DNA reads as TGTGCCAGCAGCCGCGGACTGATCCAAGAGACCCAGTACTTC. The chain joins TRBV7-9 to TRBJ2-5; possibly TRBD2 for D (5 bases). CDR1 and CDR2 (germline): SEHNR, FQNEAQ (reference sequence). This CDR3 spans 14 amino acids. Trimming pared 5 bases from V and 1 base from J, leaving 11 bases between.

The chain has TRBV5-1 and TRBJ2-3, with D perhaps TRBD1 or TRBD2 (6 bases each). The CDR3 sequence is 16 residues long. Germline values: CDR1 SGHRS, CDR2 YFSETQ. The V gene lost 4 bases and the J gene lost 4 bases, with 19 bases spanning the gap. The CDR3 DNA follows: TGCGCCAGCAGCATACCACAGGGAGGAAATTCAGATACGCAGTATTTT. Translation gives CASSIPQGGNSDTQYF.

The chain is built from TRBV6-1 and TRBJ2-1; D might be TRBD2 (5 bases). This CDR3 region has 16 residues. Between the trimmed V and J ends, which lost 4 bases and 0 bases, there was a span of 13 bases. Germline V gives CDR1 MNHNS, CDR2 SASEGT. For the CDR3, the DNA is TGTGCCAGCAGTGCTAGGCGGGTTAGCTCCTACAATGAGCAGTTCTTC. It is translated as CASSARRVSSYNEQFF.

The rearrangement links TRBV5-6 to TRBJ2-2, with a tentative D call TRBD1 (5 bases). CDR1 is SGHDT, CDR2 YYEEEE, per germline. Trimming took off 0 bases at V and 4 bases at J, with 13 bases between the two ends. The CDR3 sequence is 16 residues long. The CDR3, as DNA: TGTGCCAGCAGCTTGGTGTTGGGGCTCGCCACCGGGGAGCTGTTTTTT. Residues: CASSLVLGLATGELFF.

V and J are TRBV5-1 and TRBJ1-2; D unclear. The V gene lost 5 bases and the J gene lost 1 base, with 12 bases spanning the gap. CDR3 length equals 14 residues. Germline V gene sequence: CDR1 SGHRS, CDR2 YFSETQ. The CDR3 here is CASRVDLNNYGYTF. The CDR3 DNA follows: TGCGCCAGCAGAGTGGACCTTAATAACTATGGCTACACCTTC.